One sample yielded the 13 T cell receptor beta chains listed below, sequenced in a study of blood T cell repertoires in COVID-19. Repertoires were generated with immunoSEQ multiplex PCR, while TCRdb's copy carries only in-frame clones and drops some. Found here are approximately 190,000 clones, under 90% of them singletons; the top ten hold 15% to 20%. The specimen was peripheral blood. The origin of the receptors is a human donor in a cohort sampled during active COVID-19.

This clone appeared a single time. The rearrangement links TRBV24-1 to TRBJ2-2; 7 positions agree with TRBD1. The length of the CDR3 is 17 residues. Germline V gives CDR1 KGHDR, CDR2 SFDVKD. Trimming at V came to 8 bases and at J to 1 base, leaving 12 bases not matched to a gene. The CDR3: CATMSALRTGNTGELFF. In DNA, the CDR3 is TGTGCCACCATGAGTGCGCTGCGGACAGGGAACACCGGGGAGCTGTTTTTT.

The rearrangement joins TRBV19 to TRBJ1-6, with TRBD1 matching 7 bases. The germline CDR1 and CDR2 sequences are LNHDA and SQIVND (reference sequence). CDR3 size: 14 residues. J gave up 8 bases and V 7 bases, and 8 bases lay outside the gene matches. CDR3 coding DNA: TGTGCCAGTAATCCGACAGGGTCGGATTCACCCCTCCACTTT. Its translation: CASNPTGSDSPLHF.

Here the CDR3 DNA reads TGTGCCAGCAGTCCCCTGCGGGGCACAACCCGGATGACTAGCACAGATACGCAGTATTTT. The encoded protein is CASSPLRGTTRMTSTDTQYF. This chain connects TRBV27 to TRBJ2-3, with D maybe TRBD2 (6 bases). Germline CDR1 is MNHEY and CDR2 is SMNVEV (reference sequence). The V end was cut by 5 bases, the J end by 0 bases, with 27 bases between. CDR3 length equals 20 residues.

The chain links TRBV6-5 to TRBJ1-2, with 7 nucleotides matching TRBD1. Germline assignment: CDR1 MNHEY and CDR2 SVGAGI. The CDR3 is 15 amino acids. V gave up 6 bases and J gave up 5 bases; unmatched junction bases: 12. The CDR3 region has the DNA TGTGCCAGCAGCGACACCGGGACAGCCTTATATGGCTACACCTTC. This sequence encodes CASSDTGTALYGYTF.

The J gene is TRBJ2-1, the V gene TRBV12-3 or TRBV12-4, with TRBD1 matching 8 bases. The length of the CDR3 is 12 residues. The junction had 6 bases not matched to a gene; V was cut back by 8 bases and J by 9 bases. This CDR3 is CASSRGRGEQFF. The CDR3 DNA follows: TGTGCCAGCTCCAGGGGGCGGGGTGAGCAGTTCTTC.

The V and J genes are TRBV4-1 and TRBJ1-2, with a possible D match to TRBD1 (5 bases). The CDR3 contains 14 residues. V gave up 1 base and J gave up 8 bases, with 14 bases separating them. Germline V gene data show CDR1 as MGHRA and CDR2 as YSYEKL. CDR3 loop: CASSQAGQGSGYTF. CDR3 bases: TGCGCCAGCAGCCAAGCCGGACAAGGCTCGGGCTACACCTTC.

The chain uses TRBV2 and TRBJ1-1, with no clear D. This CDR3 spans 11 amino acids. V shed 1 base and J shed 7 bases, with 4 bases lying between them. Germline V lookup: CDR1 SNHLY, CDR2 FYNNEI. CDR3 residues: CASSEVSEAFF. CDR3 nucleotide sequence: TGTGCCAGCAGTGAAGTCAGTGAAGCTTTCTTT. The variable domain in full, completed from reference TRBV2 and TRBJ1-1, reads EPEVTQTPSHQVTQMGQEVILRCVPISNHLYFYWYRQILGQKVEFLVSFYNNEISEKSEIFDDQFSVERPDGSNFTLKIRSTKLEDSAMYFCASSEVSEAFFGQGTRLTVV.

The chain recombines TRBV18 with TRBJ2-7, with 10 bases aligning to TRBD1. Unmatched junction bases numbered 2, after V lost 4 bases and J lost 5 bases. Germline V gene lookup returns CDR1 KGHSH and CDR2 LQKENI. The CDR3 contains 13 residues. The CDR3 DNA follows: TGTGCCAGCTCACGGGACAGGGGCAACGAGCAGTACTTC. Protein sequence: CASSRDRGNEQYF.

This chain connects TRBV10-1 to TRBJ2-1; 10 positions match TRBD2. Germline values: CDR1 WNHNN, CDR2 SYGVQD (reference sequence). With 8 bases clipped from V and 2 bases from J, the junction kept 12 bases outside the gene matches. The CDR3 is 17 amino acids. CDR3: CASQGMTSGRPYNEQFF. The CDR3 DNA reads as TGCGCCAGCCAGGGGATGACTAGCGGGCGTCCCTACAATGAGCAGTTCTTC.

This chain uses TRBV7-2 with TRBJ1-2; D ambiguous. Germline V CDR1 and CDR2: SGHTA, FQGNSA. The CDR3 consists of 14 residues. Trimming stripped 3 bases from V and 5 bases from J, with 13 bases between. The CDR3 reads CASSLARLTYGYTF. For the CDR3, the DNA is TGTGCCAGCAGCTTGGCCAGACTGACGTATGGCTACACCTTC. Supplemented by reference TRBV7-2 and TRBJ1-2, the full variable domain reads GAGVSQSPSNKVTEKGKDVELRCDPISGHTALYWYRQSLGQGLEFLIYFQGNSAPDKSGLPSDRFSAERTGGSVSTLTIQRTQQEDSAVYLCASSLARLTYGYTFGSGTRLTVV.

The J gene is TRBJ2-5, the V gene TRBV6-1; no firm D call. This CDR3 has 17 residues. Looked up from germline, CDR1 is MNHNS and CDR2 is SASEGT. V was cut by 1 base and J by 3 bases, with 18 bases left in between. CDR3 in amino acids: CASSEGVRRALEETQYF. The CDR3 DNA reads TGTGCCAGCAGTGAAGGGGTCAGGCGAGCTTTGGAAGAGACCCAGTACTTC.

The rearrangement links TRBV5-6 to TRBJ2-7; 7 nucleotides agree with TRBD2. The V and J ends lost 4 bases and 5 bases, in that order; junction bases with no gene match: 9. The CDR3 runs to 14 residues. Germline V gene data show CDR1 as SGHDT and CDR2 as YYEEEE. The chain's CDR3 is CASSLTSPLDEQYF. DNA for the CDR3: TGTGCCAGCAGCCTGACTAGCCCCCTCGACGAGCAGTACTTC.

The chain carries TRBV6-5 and TRBJ2-7, with TRBD1 as a possible D gene (6 bases). The CDR3 totals 11 residues. Per germline, CDR1 MNHEY and CDR2 SVGAGI. The V end lost 6 bases, the J end lost 5 bases, and 8 bases lay between the germline ends. The CDR3 nucleotides are TGTGCCAGCAGCCGGACAGACGAGCAGTACGTC. Translating gives CASSRTDEQYV.